This T cell receptor beta chain was captured by sequencing in a study of OX40 agonist ivuxolimab in advanced cancers. At the level of the study: The group had a mean age of about 65 years, ranged from roughly 23 to 85, and was around 86% male.

Germline V CDR1 and CDR2: SGHVS, FQNEAQ. The CDR3 is 14 residues long. Here immunoSEQ multiplex PCR was the method, and the copy in TCRdb shows in-frame clones only, minus some. The table includes about 95,000 clones, 85% to 90% detected once. This clone was seen once. Sequence at one end of the junction differs from germline and may be a read error. Sequencing was performed on CD4+ or CD8+ T cells sorted from blood, taken in a trial of the OX40 agonist ivuxolimab. The origin of this receptor is an adult with an advanced solid tumor such as melanoma, head and neck, liver or kidney cancer. The V call is TRBV7-8, the J call TRBJ2-1; 15 bases fit TRBD2. This CDR3 reads CASSPRTSGRAEVF. In DNA, the CDR3 is TGTGCCAGCAGCCCCCGGACTAGCGGGAGGGCCGAGGTCTTC.